The T cell receptor beta chain under discussion was sequenced for a study of beta chain features in type 1 diabetes. Regarding this clone: No antigen is known for it.

Study-wide results and caveats: A moderate, significant TCRB CDR3 shortening appeared in type 1 diabetes across four CD4+ subsets.

Sequenced material consisted of expressed TCRB transcripts (all of the isolated RNA was reverse transcribed). About 4 million reads per sample were averaged for naive, central memory and regulatory samples. Repertoires were generated with immunoSEQ multiplex PCR, while TCRdb's copy carries only in-frame clones and drops some. The sample lists nearly 700,000 clones, roughly an eighth occurring once. The sequence was collected from a man between 18 and 29 years old with type 1 diabetes. Sequenced input: naive CD4+ T cells from blood.

The DNA of the CDR3 is TGTGCCAGACGGGCCTCAGGCCACTATGGCTACACCTTC. This gives the protein CARRASGHYGYTF. The chain combines TRBV2 with TRBJ1-2; D not certain. The V and J ends lost 9 bases and 3 bases respectively, with 14 bases between them. This CDR3 has 13 amino acids. The germline gives CDR1 SNHLY, CDR2 FYNNEI.